Listed here are 25 T cell receptor beta chains from one sample, sequenced in a study of persistence of HIV-infected CD4 T cells. Sequencing used immunoSEQ version 4 in survey mode. This table comes from immunoSEQ multiplex PCR, and its TCRdb copy is limited to in-frame clones, with some not included. The profile shows about 46,000 clones, 85% to 90% of them singletons. These receptors lack a known antigen. This nonspecific control used anti-CD3/anti-CD28 bead stimulation of CD4+ T cells. Sorting selected CD4+ T cells upregulating both CD40 ligand and CD69. This sample comprised CD4+ T cells sorted from PBMCs after approximately 19-hour stimulation, obtained from a patient who received antiretroviral therapy. These receptors all come from an adult woman with HIV who was CMV-seropositive.

The gene calls are TRBV27 and TRBJ2-2; possible D gene TRBD2, 7 bases. CDR1 and CDR2 from the germline V gene are MNHEY and SMNVEV (reference sequence). Trimming shortened V by 6 bases and J by 7 bases, and 21 bases separated the two germline ends. CDR3 length equals 16 residues. The CDR3 DNA reads TGTGCCAGCAGCCTAAGGGGGGGCCCAGAGGTCGGGGAGCTGTTTTTT. This encodes CASSLRGGPEVGELFF.

This clone has only one observation. The V and J genes are TRBV18 and TRBJ1-5; D is possibly TRBD1 (5 bases). Trimming pared 4 bases from V and 1 base from J, leaving 14 bases between. Germline V gene sequence: CDR1 KGHSH, CDR2 LQKENI. CDR3 size: 16 residues. The CDR3 loop reads CASSLRGTESNQPQHF. DNA of the CDR3: TGTGCCAGCTCACTACGGGGGACTGAGAGCAATCAGCCCCAGCATTTT.

This sequence joins TRBV2 and TRBJ2-3, with D perhaps given as TRBD1 or TRBD2 (5 bases each). Germline V gene sequence: CDR1 SNHLY, CDR2 FYNNEI. With 0 bases removed from V and 1 base from J, the gap between germline ends came to 5 bases. The CDR3 contains 14 residues. CDR3 bases: TGTGCCAGCAGTGAAGCGGGGGGCACAGATACGCAGTATTTT. Translated: CASSEAGGTDTQYF.

V gene TRBV20-1 combines with J gene TRBJ2-1, with unresolved D. The CDR3 has 11 residues. V shed 1 base and J shed 7 bases, with 5 bases lying between them. Germline values: CDR1 DFQATT, CDR2 SNEGSKA (reference sequence). The chain's CDR3 is CSARVENEQFF. In DNA, the CDR3 is TGCAGTGCTAGAGTTGAGAATGAGCAGTTCTTC.

The chain joins TRBV20-1 to TRBJ2-7, with D possibly TRBD2 on 5 matching bases. CDR3 length equals 14 residues. Trimming removed 3 bases at V and 3 bases at J, with 15 bases between. CDR1 is DFQATT and CDR2 is SNEGSKA in the germline V gene (reference sequence). The CDR3 nucleotides are TGCAGTGCTAGTCTCCGTCTACTAGACTACGAGCAGTACTTC. Residues: CSASLRLLDYEQYF.

The chain has TRBV2 and TRBJ1-3; 7 nucleotides line up with TRBD1. V was clipped by 6 bases and J by 3 bases; unmatched bases: 5. The CDR3 is 14 residues long. Germline assignment: CDR1 SNHLY and CDR2 FYNNEI. Here the CDR3 reads CASRTGIVGNTIYF. In DNA, the CDR3 is TGTGCCAGCAGGACAGGGATAGTTGGAAACACCATATATTTT. The variable domain in full, with the rest retrieved from reference TRBV2 and TRBJ1-3, is EPEVTQTPSHQVTQMGQEVILRCVPISNHLYFYWYRQILGQKVEFLVSFYNNEISEKSEIFDDQFSVERPDGSNFTLKIRSTKLEDSAMYFCASRTGIVGNTIYFGEGSWLTVV.

The rearrangement links TRBV10-2 to TRBJ2-1; D is unclear. There are 12 residues in the CDR3. From germline, CDR1 is WSHSY and CDR2 SAAADI. Trimming removed 5 bases from V and 12 bases from J, with 14 bases in between. CDR3: CASSPDPKTQFF. The CDR3, as DNA: TGCGCCAGCAGTCCCGACCCAAAAACGCAGTTCTTC.

The J gene is TRBJ1-5, the V gene TRBV10-3, with a possible D match to TRBD1 (6 bases). The germline V and J ends were trimmed by 4 bases and 8 bases, with 12 bases remaining between them. Germline V lookup: CDR1 ENHRY, CDR2 SYGVKD. The CDR3 extends over 13 amino acids. CDR3 DNA: TGTGCCATCAGTGCAACAGGGATAGAGCCCCAGCATTTT. Translated: CAISATGIEPQHF.

The rearrangement joins TRBV19 to TRBJ1-3; D is ambiguous. The germline gives CDR1 LNHDA, CDR2 SQIVND (reference sequence). V lost 2 bases, J lost 0 bases, and 11 bases lay in between. The CDR3 loop spans 16 amino acids. The CDR3 region is CASSIPQRSSGNTIYF. CDR3 nucleotide sequence: TGTGCCAGTAGTATACCCCAGAGAAGCTCTGGAAACACCATATATTTT.

The rearrangement links TRBV29-1 to TRBJ2-7; TRBD1 aligns across 9 bases. The CDR3 runs to 19 residues. After removal of 7 bases from V and 6 bases from J, the junction contained 28 bases not matched to a gene. CDR1 and CDR2 (germline): SQVTM, ANQGSEA. The CDR3 reads CSATLHHSTRGTGLAEQYF. CDR3 in DNA: TGCAGCGCCACACTACACCACTCAACCAGGGGGACAGGGTTGGCCGAGCAGTACTTC.

The chain employs TRBV18 and TRBJ2-1; possible D gene TRBD1, 6 bases. V lost 2 bases, J lost 8 bases, and 10 bases lay in between. Germline lookup yields CDR1 KGHSH and CDR2 LQKENI. The CDR3 contains 13 residues. The CDR3 loop is CASSPNKGDEQFF. CDR3 DNA: TGTGCCAGCTCACCAAACAAGGGGGATGAGCAGTTCTTC.

The gene calls are TRBV14 and TRBJ2-6; D gene ambiguous. Germline lookup yields CDR1 SGHDN and CDR2 FVKESK. Trimming shortened V by 1 base and J by 0 bases, and 10 bases separated the two germline ends. There are 17 residues in the CDR3. This chain's CDR3 is CASSQVPRPSGANVLTF. The CDR3 nucleotides read TGTGCCAGCAGCCAAGTCCCCAGGCCCTCTGGGGCCAACGTCCTGACTTTC.

This chain joins TRBV27 and TRBJ1-1; D is unresolved. V shed 6 bases and J shed 11 bases, with 25 bases lying between them. Germline lookup yields CDR1 MNHEY and CDR2 SMNVEV (reference sequence). This CDR3 comprises 15 residues. CDR3 sequence: CASSRLGFRKEMAFF. In DNA, the CDR3 is TGTGCCAGCAGCCGATTGGGATTTCGGAAGGAAATGGCTTTCTTT.

The genes are TRBV18 and TRBJ1-5, with TRBD1 as a possible D gene (6 bases). The CDR3 has 16 residues. Trimming left V 3 bases short and J 2 bases short, with 14 bases between. Per the germline V gene, CDR1 is KGHSH and CDR2 is LQKENI. CDR3 loop: CASSPYGGGRNQPQHF. The DNA for the CDR3 is TGTGCCAGCTCACCCTACGGGGGGGGGCGCAATCAGCCCCAGCATTTT.

The chain combines TRBV7-2 with TRBJ2-2; the match to TRBD1 covers 7 bases. Per the germline V gene, CDR1 is SGHTA and CDR2 is FQGNSA. With V trimmed by 5 bases and J by 0 bases, 6 bases remained unmatched. This CDR3 region has 16 residues. CDR3 region: CASSAAGTANTGELFF. The CDR3 DNA follows: TGTGCCAGCAGCGCGGCCGGGACAGCGAACACCGGGGAGCTGTTTTTT.

The gene calls are TRBV2 and TRBJ2-2; maybe TRBD1 (6 bases). The CDR3 runs 14 residues. V was pared by 5 bases and J by 4 bases, with 11 bases between. Germline loops: CDR1 SNHLY, CDR2 FYNNEI. The CDR3 DNA reads as TGTGCCAGCAGTATCGACAGGACCACCGGGGAGCTGTTTTTT. Translating it yields CASSIDRTTGELFF.

The chain carries TRBV6-5 and TRBJ1-5, with 7 bases that match TRBD1. The CDR3 length is 16 residues. The germline gives CDR1 MNHEY, CDR2 SVGAGI. The V and J ends lost 2 bases and 1 base, in that order; junction bases with no gene match: 5. The CDR3 loop reads CASSYPKGQSNQPQHF. CDR3 in DNA: TGTGCCAGCAGTTACCCAAAGGGACAGAGCAATCAGCCCCAGCATTTT.

This sequence joins TRBV2 and TRBJ2-7, with TRBD2 identical over 13 bases. CDR3 length: 15 amino acids. J was trimmed by 6 bases and V by 5 bases; bases with no gene match: 7. Germline CDR1 is SNHLY and CDR2 is FYNNEI. CDR3 coding DNA: TGTGCCAGCAGTCTACTAGCGGGAGGGCCTTCCGAGCAGTACTTC. As protein: CASSLLAGGPSEQYF.

This chain connects TRBV5-4 to TRBJ1-2; D call uncertain. Trimming shortened V by 2 bases and J by 4 bases, and 9 bases separated the two germline ends. CDR3 length: 13 amino acids. Looked up from germline, CDR1 is SGHNT and CDR2 is YYREEE (reference sequence). CDR3 residues: CASSFEGSYGYTF. The DNA for the CDR3 is TGTGCCAGCAGCTTTGAGGGTAGCTATGGCTACACCTTC. The full variable domain, its missing parts supplied by reference TRBV5-4 and TRBJ1-2, is ETGVTQSPTHLIKTRGQQVTLRCSSQSGHNTVSWYQQALGQGPQFIFQYYREEENGRGNFPPRFSGLQFPNYSSELNVNALELDDSALYLCASSFEGSYGYTFGSGTRLTVV.

The CDR3 sequence: CASGLTYEQYF. The CDR3 DNA reads TGTGCTAGTGGTTTAACCTACGAGCAGTACTTC. The V and J genes are TRBV12-5 and TRBJ2-7; D gene ambiguous. The V end lost 3 bases, the J end lost 2 bases, and 2 bases lay between the germline ends. Per germline, CDR1 LGHNT and CDR2 FRNRAP. This CDR3 region has 11 residues.

V usage is TRBV11-3 and J usage is TRBJ1-5; D is uncertain. This CDR3 is 17 amino acids long. V lost 1 base and J lost 3, with 16 bases in between. Germline assignment: CDR1 SGHNT and CDR2 YENEEA. The CDR3 nucleotides read TGTGCCAGCAGCTTAGGCGGGATGGTTGGGCTCAATCAGCCCCAGCATTTT. Translation: CASSLGGMVGLNQPQHF.

The chain combines TRBV2 with TRBJ1-4, with unresolved D. The CDR3 is 17 residues long. CDR1 is SNHLY and CDR2 is FYNNEI in the germline V gene. Trimming took 1 base from V and 5 from J, leaving 17 bases between them. The CDR3 loop reads CASSEELIGQVNEKLFF. CDR3 DNA sequence: TGTGCCAGCAGTGAAGAACTCATCGGCCAGGTCAATGAAAAACTGTTTTTT.

This chain connects TRBV5-6 to TRBJ1-1, with 7 positions matching TRBD1. With V trimmed by 5 bases and J by 0 bases, 4 bases remained unmatched. Germline V gene sequence: CDR1 SGHDT, CDR2 YYEEEE. This CDR3 has 14 amino acids. CDR3 in DNA: TGTGCCAGCAGTTCGGGACAGATGAACACTGAAGCTTTCTTT. Its translation: CASSSGQMNTEAFF.

The chain links TRBV6-5 to TRBJ2-5; D might be TRBD2 (7 bases). The CDR3 length is 14 residues. V gave up 6 bases and J gave up 5 bases, with 16 bases separating them. Germline CDR1 reads MNHEY; CDR2 reads SVGAGI. The CDR3 region is CASRDRGGGETQYF. CDR3 nucleotides: TGTGCCAGCAGGGATAGGGGGGGAGGGGAGACCCAGTACTTC.

This rearrangement joins TRBV6-6 to TRBJ2-3; the D is unclear. V gave up 0 bases and J gave up 0 bases, with 10 bases separating them. Germline-derived CDR1 and CDR2 are MNHNY and SVGAGI (reference sequence). The length of the CDR3 is 16 residues. CDR3 coding DNA: TGTGCCAGCAGTTACTCAGGCCAGATTAGCACAGATACGCAGTATTTT. Translating it yields CASSYSGQISTDTQYF.